The 20 T cell receptor beta chains reported below all come from one sample, sequenced in a study of cytomegalovirus exposure and HLA in healthy donors. PCR was performed using 60 Vbeta and 13 Jbeta primers. This table comes from immunoSEQ multiplex PCR, and its TCRdb copy is limited to in-frame clones, with some not included. The top ten clones hold approximately 1.7% of a sample with about 140,000 clones, around two thirds of them seen once. Sequencing was done on a sample of PBMCs. These receptors all stem from a male donor in good health and CMV-seronegative.

The table lists this clone with a few counts. The rearrangement uses TRBV6-5 and TRBJ2-1, with D unclear. Germline CDR1 is MNHEY and CDR2 is SVGAGI. V dropped 6 bases and J dropped 7 bases, with 13 bases sitting between them. CDR3 length equals 13 residues. The chain's CDR3 is CASSPPLENEQFF. CDR3 coding DNA: TGTGCCAGCAGCCCACCCCTGGAGAATGAGCAGTTCTTC.

This clone showed up just a few times. The CDR3 nucleotides read TGTGCCAGCAGCCGTCTGGGGGGGGCCGCCTACAATGAGCAGTTCTTC. It encodes CASSRLGGAAYNEQFF. V gene TRBV7-2 combines with J gene TRBJ2-1; possible D gene TRBD2, 7 bases. The CDR3 contains 16 residues. V shed 5 bases and J shed 2 bases, with 16 bases lying between them. The V gene's germline CDR1 is SGHTA and CDR2 FQGNSA.

This chain uses TRBV29-1 with TRBJ1-1; the D gene is possibly TRBD1 (6 bases). The V end lost 4 bases, the J end lost 6 bases, and 18 bases lay between the germline ends. CDR1 is SQVTM, CDR2 ANQGSEA, per germline. The CDR3 is 14 residues long. CDR3 DNA: TGCAGCGTTGCCCCAGGACAGAAAGGGGCTGAAGCTTTCTTT. Translated: CSVAPGQKGAEAFF.

The CDR3 sequence is CASRVGGNQETQYF. CDR3 nucleotide sequence: TGTGCCAGCAGGGTGGGGGGAAATCAAGAGACCCAGTACTTC. J is TRBJ2-5 and V is TRBV7-9; a possible D gene is TRBD2 (6 bases). This CDR3 spans 14 amino acids. Trimming took off 6 bases at V and 2 bases at J, with 13 bases between the two ends. Germline V gives CDR1 SEHNR, CDR2 FQNEAQ (reference sequence).

The rearrangement joins TRBV7-3 to TRBJ2-1, with 10 bases aligning to TRBD2. The germline CDR1 and CDR2 sequences are SGHTA and FQGTGA. Trimming took 4 bases from V and 6 from J; bases not matched to a gene: 3. CDR3 size: 14 residues. The CDR3 region is CASSSGLASNEQFF. The CDR3, as DNA: TGTGCCAGCAGCTCGGGACTAGCGTCCAATGAGCAGTTCTTC.

The chain combines TRBV13 with TRBJ2-7, with D possibly TRBD2 on 5 matching bases. Trimming stripped 4 bases from V and 5 bases from J, with 12 bases between. The CDR3 contains 13 residues. CDR1 is PRHDT, CDR2 FYEKMQ, per germline (reference sequence). The CDR3 sequence: CASSSTSNHEQYF. DNA of the CDR3: TGTGCCAGCAGCTCCACTAGTAACCACGAGCAGTACTTC.

A single count supports this clone. The CDR3 DNA is TGCGCCAGCAGCCCTGGGGGGGGATCGAACGAGCAGTACTTC. Residues: CASSPGGGSNEQYF. The chain carries TRBV4-1 and TRBJ2-7; 7 bases align to TRBD2. This CDR3 has 14 residues. Per germline, CDR1 MGHRA and CDR2 YSYEKL. V dropped 4 bases and J dropped 5; count of bases not matched to a gene: 8.

This chain connects TRBV15 to TRBJ2-1; 7 positions agree with TRBD2. J gave up 7 bases and V 5 bases, and 14 bases lay outside the gene matches. The CDR3 contains 16 residues. CDR1 and CDR2 (germline): LNHNV, YYDKDF (reference sequence). The CDR3 DNA follows: TGTGCCACCAGCGGGCCACCGGGGGGTTTAAGGAATGAGCAGTTCTTC. Amino acids: CATSGPPGGLRNEQFF.

A few counts support this clone. This rearrangement joins TRBV30 to TRBJ2-5, with D uncertain. Per germline, CDR1 GTSNPN and CDR2 SVGIG (reference sequence). CDR3 size: 15 residues. Trimming removed 2 bases at V and 2 bases at J, with 15 bases between. This CDR3 reads CAWSSPVTTQETQYF. CDR3 coding DNA: TGTGCCTGGAGTTCCCCCGTGACAACGCAAGAGACCCAGTACTTC. The full variable domain, completed using reference TRBV30 and TRBJ2-5, is SQTIHQWPATLVQPVGSPLSLECTVEGTSNPNLYWYRQAAGRGLQLLFYSVGIGQISSEVPQNLSASRPQDRQFILSSKKLLLSDSGFYLCAWSSPVTTQETQYFGPGTRLLVL.

The chain carries TRBV2 and TRBJ1-1, with 8 bases that match TRBD1. The CDR3 consists of 14 residues. The J segment lost 0 bases and the V segment lost 6 bases, leaving 3 bases of the junction unmatched. Germline values: CDR1 SNHLY, CDR2 FYNNEI. DNA of the CDR3: TGTGCCAGCAGCGGGGACAGGTTGAACACTGAAGCTTTCTTT. Protein product: CASSGDRLNTEAFF.

The rearrangement links TRBV18 to TRBJ1-2, with TRBD1 as a possible D gene (6 bases). The V and J ends lost 0 bases and 8 bases respectively, with 10 bases between them. In germline, CDR1 is KGHSH, CDR2 LQKENI. This CDR3 is built from 13 residues. The CDR3 region has the DNA TGTGCCAGCTCACCACCGCAGGGGCCCGGCTACACCTTC. It is translated as CASSPPQGPGYTF.

This sequence joins TRBV11-3 and TRBJ1-3; D not certain. The V and J ends lost 5 bases and 0 bases respectively, with 8 bases between them. The germline CDR1 and CDR2 sequences are SGHNT and YENEEA. This CDR3 comprises 14 residues. CDR3 residues: CASSAGISGNTIYF. The CDR3 DNA reads as TGTGCCAGCAGCGCAGGCATCTCTGGAAACACCATATATTTT.

This clone was recorded once. The V call is TRBV2, the J call TRBJ1-4; possibly TRBD1 for D (5 bases). This CDR3 region has 14 residues. Germline V CDR1 and CDR2: SNHLY, FYNNEI. Deletions cut 8 bases from V and 6 bases from J, with 16 bases between. CDR3 sequence (DNA): TGTGCCAGCCCGGGGCGGGGTGAAGATGAAAAACTGTTTTTT. This sequence encodes CASPGRGEDEKLFF.

The chain recombines TRBV4-1 with TRBJ2-2, with a tentative D call TRBD1 (6 bases). The germline V gene encodes CDR1 MGHRA and CDR2 YSYEKL. The CDR3 is 16 amino acids. Trimming took 3 bases from V and 5 from J, leaving 16 bases between them. The chain's CDR3 is CASSHGQPRGTGELFF. In DNA, the CDR3 is TGCGCCAGCAGCCATGGACAGCCGAGGGGGACCGGGGAGCTGTTTTTT.

The chain uses TRBV4-1 and TRBJ2-5, with TRBD1 matching over 10 bases. The J call may be mistaken, given a closer DNA end match to TRBJ2-7. The CDR3 length is 18 residues. Per germline, CDR1 MGHRA and CDR2 YSYEKL. The CDR3 DNA follows: TGCGCCAGCAGCCAAGGGACAGACAGGGGGCTTCAGGCCTACGAGCAGTACTTC. This encodes CASSQGTDRGLQAYEQYF.

The chain couples TRBV6-1 to TRBJ2-6, with 9 bases identical to TRBD1. Per germline, CDR1 MNHNS and CDR2 SASEGT. J lost 1 base, V lost 2 bases, and 9 bases had no gene match. The CDR3 is made up of 19 amino acids. The CDR3 sequence is CASSEIHRGRRSGANVLTF. The CDR3 DNA reads TGTGCCAGCAGTGAAATTCACAGGGGGCGGAGATCTGGGGCCAACGTCCTGACTTTC.

V usage is TRBV19 and J usage is TRBJ2-3; no definite D call. The germline gives CDR1 LNHDA, CDR2 SQIVND (reference sequence). V gave up 1 base and J gave up 2 bases, with 4 bases separating them. The CDR3 length is 13 residues. The CDR3 region is CASSIGYTDTQYF. The CDR3 nucleotides read TGTGCCAGTAGTATAGGCTACACAGATACGCAGTATTTT.

V is TRBV7-7 and J is TRBJ2-1; 10 nucleotides agree with TRBD2. Germline trimming cut 4 bases from V and 4 bases from J; bases unmatched to any gene: 4. This CDR3 has 15 amino acids. CDR1 is SSHAT, CDR2 FNYEAQ, per germline (reference sequence). DNA for the CDR3: TGTGCCAGCAGCTCGGGGACTAGCGCTTACAATGAGCAGTTCTTC. It encodes CASSSGTSAYNEQFF.

In this sample, this clone turned up a few times. The chain has TRBV2 and TRBJ1-3; no definite D call. Trimming cost V 4 bases and J 4 bases, with 11 bases left between them. Germline loops: CDR1 SNHLY, CDR2 FYNNEI. The CDR3 is 14 residues long. In DNA form, the CDR3 reads TGTGCCAGCAGTGTAAGCGGGTCAGGAAACACCATATATTTT. Translated: CASSVSGSGNTIYF.

This clone was recorded a few times. The chain links TRBV5-1 to TRBJ2-2, with TRBD1 identical over 8 bases. V lost 0 bases and J lost 3; bases outside the gene matches: 1. Germline CDR1 is SGHRS and CDR2 is YFSETQ. CDR3 length: 15 residues. This CDR3 reads CASSLDRGDTGELFF. The CDR3 DNA sequence: TGCGCCAGCAGCTTGGACAGGGGGGACACCGGGGAGCTGTTTTTT.